This passage covers 28 T cell receptor beta chains from one sample sequenced in a study of STAT5B mutations in CD4+ large granular lymphocyte leukemia. The repertoire was sequenced with immunoSEQ multiplex PCR; TCRdb's copy has only in-frame clones and lacks some. The sample includes over 35,000 clones, 65% to 90% of them seen just once. Material: CD4+ T cells from blood buffy coats. All receptors derive from a human donor in good health.

The CDR3 DNA is TGTGCCACCAGCAGAGGGTTAGGAGCAGGGAGGGCCTACGAGCAGTACTTC. Protein product: CATSRGLGAGRAYEQYF. V and J are TRBV15 and TRBJ2-7, with 7 nucleotides matching TRBD2. Per the germline V gene, CDR1 is LNHNV and CDR2 is YYDKDF (reference sequence). J was trimmed by 2 bases and V by 1 base; bases with no gene match: 11. This CDR3 region has 17 residues.

The chain recombines TRBV29-1 with TRBJ2-3, with a possible D match to TRBD1 (5 bases). This CDR3 contains 14 residues. The germline V gene encodes CDR1 SQVTM and CDR2 ANQGSEA. V lost 5 bases to trimming and J lost 3 bases, with 15 bases between them. The CDR3 DNA reads TGCAGCGTTCATCTGGCTAGGGGAACAGATACGCAGTATTTT. This gives the protein CSVHLARGTDTQYF.

This sequence joins TRBV10-3 and TRBJ1-3; 7 bases are a match to TRBD1. The V and J ends lost 4 bases and 0 bases, in that order; junction bases with no gene match: 0. This CDR3 spans 14 amino acids. Germline lookup yields CDR1 ENHRY and CDR2 SYGVKD. The CDR3 loop reads CAISGQGSGNTIYF. The CDR3 DNA follows: TGTGCCATCAGTGGACAGGGCTCTGGAAACACCATATATTTT.

The rearrangement links TRBV4-1 to TRBJ1-1; D perhaps matches TRBD1 (6 bases). V gave up 3 bases and J gave up 1 base, with 12 bases separating them. Per germline, CDR1 MGHRA and CDR2 YSYEKL. The CDR3 has 15 amino acids. CDR3 amino acids: CASSHIGQKNTEAFF. Here the CDR3 DNA reads TGCGCCAGCAGCCATATTGGACAGAAGAACACTGAAGCTTTCTTT.

The chain links TRBV2 to TRBJ1-4; D is unclear. V lost 1 base, J lost 10 bases, and 13 bases lay in between. This CDR3 has 14 residues. The germline V gene has CDR1 SNHLY and CDR2 FYNNEI. The CDR3 sequence: CASSEVPPPGKLFF. The CDR3 DNA reads TGTGCCAGCAGTGAAGTCCCACCCCCAGGAAAACTGTTTTTT.

Here the CDR3 reads CASRREGQPQHF. CDR3 nucleotide sequence: TGTGCCAGCAGACGCGAGGGACAGCCCCAGCATTTT. V is TRBV7-9 and J is TRBJ1-5; D remains ambiguous. CDR1 is SEHNR and CDR2 is FQNEAQ in the germline V gene (reference sequence). Trimming shortened V by 6 bases and J by 7 bases, and 10 bases separated the two germline ends. The CDR3 runs to 12 residues.

This chain links TRBV15 with TRBJ2-7; 10 nucleotides agree with TRBD1. The CDR3 has 16 residues. V trimming: 2 bases; J trimming: 4 bases; junction bases outside the gene matches: 8. Germline lookup yields CDR1 LNHNV and CDR2 YYDKDF (reference sequence). The CDR3 DNA follows: TGTGCCACCAGCAGAACAGGGACAGGGGCGGGGTACGAGCAGTACTTC. This codes for CATSRTGTGAGYEQYF.

The chain uses TRBV7-2 and TRBJ2-3; 7 positions agree with TRBD2. The CDR3 totals 13 residues. Losses at the gene ends were 10 bases for V and 2 bases for J; bases not matched to a gene: 6. Germline V gene sequence: CDR1 SGHTA, CDR2 FQGNSA. CDR3: CAIGAGHTDTQYF. Here the CDR3 DNA reads TGTGCCATCGGAGCGGGGCACACAGATACGCAGTATTTT.

The chain joins TRBV30 to TRBJ1-4, with 7 positions matching TRBD1. V was pared by 4 bases and J by 7 bases, with 9 bases of the junction left unmatched. The CDR3 extends over 14 amino acids. Germline CDR1 GTSNPN, CDR2 SVGIG (reference sequence). The CDR3: CAWNKQGRIEKLFF. As DNA, the CDR3 is TGTGCCTGGAATAAACAGGGGCGGATTGAAAAACTGTTTTTT.

The CDR3 sequence is CASSQTRAPEHEQYF. The DNA of the CDR3 is TGTGCCAGCAGCCAGACCCGGGCCCCAGAACACGAGCAGTACTTC. The chain carries TRBV4-2 and TRBJ2-7; unclear D gene. The CDR3 consists of 15 residues. V lost 3 bases and J 5 bases, leaving 17 bases between the germline ends. Germline lookup yields CDR1 LGHNA and CDR2 YNFKEQ.

The chain joins TRBV9 to TRBJ1-3; a weak D match, TRBD1 (5 bases). Germline CDR1 reads SGDLS; CDR2 reads YYNGEE. The CDR3 is 14 amino acids. V shed 5 bases and J shed 6 bases, with 15 bases lying between them. In DNA, the CDR3 is TGTGCCAGCAGTCGGGACCGCCCGGCAAACACCATATATTTT. It encodes CASSRDRPANTIYF.

V usage is TRBV2 and J usage is TRBJ2-1; no reliable D call. The CDR3 has 13 residues. Germline CDR1 and CDR2: SNHLY and FYNNEI. The V gene lost 6 bases and the J gene lost 4 bases, with 10 bases spanning the gap. The CDR3, as DNA: TGTGCCAGCAGGGATAACACTTACAATGAGCAGTTCTTC. Protein: CASRDNTYNEQFF.

The chain is built from TRBV5-1 and TRBJ1-4; tentative D call: TRBD1 (6 bases). V was shortened by 1 base and J by 7 bases, with 14 bases between the two germline ends. This CDR3 is built from 15 residues. Germline-derived CDR1 and CDR2 are SGHRS and YFSETQ. CDR3 sequence reads: CASSLTGTSTEKLFF. Written as DNA, the CDR3 is TGCGCCAGCAGCTTGACCGGGACATCGACTGAAAAACTGTTTTTT.

This chain links TRBV11-3 with TRBJ1-2, with D possibly matching TRBD1 (5 bases). The CDR3 length is 12 residues. The germline V and J ends were trimmed by 3 bases and 6 bases, with 8 bases remaining between them. The germline CDR1 and CDR2 sequences are SGHNT and YENEEA. CDR3 DNA sequence: TGTGCCAGCAGCTTTTCAGGGCATGGCTACACCTTC. It encodes CASSFSGHGYTF.

This chain joins TRBV9 and TRBJ2-2; TRBD2 matches 7 bases. Per the germline V gene, CDR1 is SGDLS and CDR2 is YYNGEE. The CDR3 is made up of 16 amino acids. J gave up 5 bases and V 0 bases, and 7 bases lay outside the gene matches. Written as DNA, the CDR3 is TGTGCCAGCAGCGTAGCTGGAGGCGGGGGAACCGGGGAGCTGTTTTTT. Encoded protein: CASSVAGGGGTGELFF.

The genes are TRBV7-3 and TRBJ2-7; TRBD2 might be the D (6 bases). The germline CDR1 and CDR2 sequences are SGHTA and FQGTGA. V shed 5 bases and J shed 4 bases, with 12 bases lying between them. This CDR3 has 13 amino acids. Here the CDR3 reads CASSLGGGYEQYF. The CDR3 DNA is TGTGCCAGCAGCCTCGGGGGAGGATACGAGCAGTACTTC.

V is TRBV27 and J is TRBJ1-1; 8 bases match TRBD1. CDR1 and CDR2 from the germline V gene are MNHEY and SMNVEV (reference sequence). V dropped 6 bases and J dropped 3; count of bases not matched to a gene: 9. This CDR3 contains 15 residues. For the CDR3, the DNA is TGTGCCAGCAGCCCCAGGACAGGGCGGGACACTGAAGCTTTCTTT. As protein: CASSPRTGRDTEAFF.

The chain links TRBV25-1 to TRBJ1-1, with a tentative D call TRBD1 (6 bases). V was cut by 4 bases and J by 3 bases, with 9 bases left in between. CDR1 and CDR2 (germline): MGHDK, SYGVNS. The CDR3 extends over 13 amino acids. The CDR3 bases are TGTGCCAGCAGTGTGCAGGGGTACACTGAAGCTTTCTTT. Protein product: CASSVQGYTEAFF.

The chain is built from TRBV19 and TRBJ2-3; D possibly corresponds to TRBD2 (5 bases). V dropped 9 bases and J dropped 6 bases, with 7 bases sitting between them. Per germline, CDR1 LNHDA and CDR2 SQIVND (reference sequence). The CDR3 is 10 amino acids. In nucleotides, the CDR3 is TGTGCCAGCGGGGAGGATACGCAGTATTTT. Translated, it gives CASGEDTQYF.

The chain links TRBV4-3 to TRBJ2-3; the match to TRBD1 covers 9 bases. The trim removed 1 base at V and 4 bases at J, leaving 9 bases unmatched. CDR1 LGHNA and CDR2 YSLEER come from the germline V gene. The CDR3 has 17 residues. This chain's CDR3 is CASSQARGQGRADTQYF. For the CDR3, the DNA is TGCGCCAGCAGCCAAGCGCGGGGACAGGGTCGAGCAGATACGCAGTATTTT.

The V gene is TRBV27, the J gene TRBJ2-7; 13 positions agree with TRBD2. The CDR3 runs to 16 residues. The germline V gene encodes CDR1 MNHEY and CDR2 SMNVEV (reference sequence). V lost 4 bases, J lost 1 base, and 4 bases stayed unmatched. The CDR3 bases are TGTGCCAGCAGTTCCGGACTAGCGGGAGATTCCTACGAGCAGTACTTC. It is translated as CASSSGLAGDSYEQYF.

V and J are TRBV4-3 and TRBJ2-1, with D perhaps TRBD2 (6 bases). Trimming pared 1 base from V and 2 bases from J, leaving 15 bases between. This CDR3 region has 17 residues. Germline V gene lookup returns CDR1 LGHNA and CDR2 YSLEER. The CDR3 reads CASSQVARESTYNEQFF. CDR3 DNA sequence: TGCGCCAGCAGCCAAGTTGCCCGGGAGTCGACCTACAATGAGCAGTTCTTC.

CDR3 residues: CATTGLVENTIYF. CDR3 in DNA: TGCGCCACTACGGGACTCGTCGAAAACACCATATATTTT. The genes are TRBV10-2 and TRBJ1-3; perhaps TRBD1 as D (5 bases). Germline V CDR1 and CDR2: WSHSY, SAAADI. The CDR3 has 13 amino acids. V lost 10 bases, J lost 6 bases, and 16 bases lay in between.

The table lists this clone with a count of one. The rearrangement uses TRBV7-9 and TRBJ1-2, with D possibly TRBD1 on 6 matching bases. Germline CDR1 SEHNR, CDR2 FQNEAQ (reference sequence). The V gene lost 0 bases and the J gene lost 4 bases, with 18 bases spanning the gap. The CDR3 is made up of 17 amino acids. CDR3: CASSLAGSGGLVYGYTF. CDR3 coding DNA: TGTGCCAGCAGCTTAGCTGGTTCCGGGGGCCTTGTCTATGGCTACACCTTC. The entire variable domain, with the rest obtained from reference TRBV7-9 and TRBJ1-2, is as follows: DTGVSQNPRHKITKRGQNVTFRCDPISEHNRLYWYRQTLGQGPEFLTYFQNEAQLEKSRLLSDRFSAERPKGSFSTLEIQRTEQGDSAMYLCASSLAGSGGLVYGYTFGSGTRLTVV.

V and J are TRBV29-1 and TRBJ2-2; D may be TRBD2 (6 bases). Germline CDR1 and CDR2: SQVTM and ANQGSEA. The CDR3 has 14 amino acids. The germline V and J ends were trimmed by 7 bases and 4 bases, with 16 bases remaining between them. CDR3 loop: CSGSTSDPTGELFF. The CDR3 DNA reads TGCAGCGGATCGACTAGTGATCCCACCGGGGAGCTGTTTTTT.

The chain combines TRBV5-6 with TRBJ2-5; 9 bases match TRBD1. The J call may be incorrect, as the DNA end agrees better with TRBJ2-7. Germline V gene lookup returns CDR1 SGHDT and CDR2 YYEEEE. The length of the CDR3 is 15 residues. The CDR3 region is CASSSPGQGRYEQYF. CDR3 nucleotides: TGTGCCAGCAGCTCACCGGGACAGGGCCGCTACGAGCAGTACTTC.

Written as DNA, the CDR3 is TGTGCCAGCAGACACGGGTCCACAGATACGCAGTATTTT. Protein product: CASRHGSTDTQYF. V gene TRBV6-5 combines with J gene TRBJ2-3, with D uncertain. The CDR3 contains 13 residues. Germline assignment: CDR1 MNHEY and CDR2 SVGAGI. Trimming pared 6 bases from V and 2 bases from J, leaving 9 bases between.

V and J are TRBV6-1 and TRBJ1-1, with a possible D match to TRBD1 (6 bases). V gave up 7 bases and J gave up 8 bases, with 20 bases separating them. Germline V gives CDR1 MNHNS, CDR2 SASEGT. This CDR3 has 14 residues. The DNA of the CDR3 is TGTGCCAGCAAGCTACAGCCAGGGGAAATAGAAGCTTTCTTT. Translating gives CASKLQPGEIEAFF.